Listed below are T cell receptor beta chains from one sample, sequenced in a study of tumor and adjacent non-tumor tissue in lung cancer. TCRdb fed the multiplex PCR reads into MiXCR, producing one record per CDR3 protein. Here the sample spans over 80,000 distinct CDR3 sequences, 80% being singletons. What was sequenced was distant non-tumor lung tissue. All receptors derive from a man between 60 and 75 years old with small cell lung cancer. Each CDR3 is given with its conserved first and last residue. D genes are given only for firm matches. Rows give clone size only sometimes, using once, few, many, or a class for an expanded clone.

j_gene | d_gene | abundance | v_gene | CDR3aa | CDR3nt
TRBJ2-3 | NA | NA | TRBV5-1 | CASSRIGSFADTQYF | TGCGCCAGCAGCAGAATCGGGAGTTTCGCAGATACGCAGTATTTT
TRBJ1-6 | NA | NA | TRBV11-2 | CASSLKGGGYNSPLHF | TGTGCCAGCAGCTTAAAGGGTGGGGGATATAATTCACCCCTCCACTTT
TRBJ1-2 | NA | NA | TRBV12-3/TRBV12-4 | CASSLQERLVSNYGYTF | TGTGCTAGCAGTTTACAGGAACGGTTGGTTTCTAACTATGGCTACACCTTC
TRBJ1-6 | NA | NA | TRBV13 | CASNQNDGSPYNPPLHF | TGTGCCAGCAACCAAAACGACGGAAGCCCCTATAATCCACCCCTCCACTTT
TRBJ1-1 | NA | NA | TRBV6-2/TRBV6-3 | CPSSYRPYTEAFF | TGTCCCAGCAGTTACCGGCCATACACTGAAGCTTTCTTT
TRBJ2-7 | NA | NA | TRBV7-8 | CASSPQGRIYERYF | TGTGCCAGCAGCCCTCAGGGGAGGATCTACGAGCGCTACTTC
TRBJ2-3 | TRBD2 | NA | TRBV6-6 | CASTYRGTSGIDGIDTQYF | TGTGCCAGCACTTACCGTGGGACCAGCGGGATAGACGGCATAGATACGCAGTATTTT
TRBJ1-5 | NA | NA | TRBV6-8 | CASSRRATGSNRPQHF | TGTGCCAGCAGCCGACGCGCCACCGGCAGTAATCGGCCCCAGCATTTT
TRBJ2-7 | NA | NA | TRBV11-1 | CASSLVDEQYF | TGTGCCAGCAGCCTAGTTGATGAGCAGTACTTC
TRBJ2-2 | TRBD1 | NA | TRBV11-2 | CASRGTGITGEPFF | TGTGCCAGCCGTGGGACAGGGATCACCGGGGAGCCGTTTTTT
TRBJ2-2 | TRBD1 | NA | TRBV11-1 | CASSPRRDRKLFF | TGTGCCAGCAGCCCGCGACGGGACAGGAAGCTGTTTTTT
TRBJ1-1 | NA | NA | TRBV6-6 | CANSFYGHGAEAFF | TGTGCCAACAGTTTCTACGGACATGGGGCAGAGGCTTTCTTT
TRBJ1-5 | NA | NA | TRBV5-6 | CASTTCQPQLF | TGCGCCAGCACCACCTGTCAGCCCCAGCTTTTT
TRBJ2-3 | TRBD1 | many | TRBV7-8 | CASSFPDRAKDTDTQYF | TGTGCCAGCAGCTTTCCGGACAGGGCAAAAGACACAGATACGCAGTATTTT
TRBJ2-1 | NA | NA | TRBV28 | CASSPRWARGNEQFF | TGTGCCAGCAGTCCGCGTTGGGCTAGGGGCAATGAGCAGTTCTTC
TRBJ2-1 | TRBD2 | NA | TRBV11-2 | CASSLLSLAGGEQFF | TGTGCCAGCAGCTTACTTAGCCTAGCGGGAGGTGAGCAGTTCTTC
TRBJ1-5 | NA | NA | TRBV6-5 | CAISSQRGDQPQHF | TGTGCTATCAGTTCCCAAAGGGGGGATCAGCCCCAGCATTTT
TRBJ2-2 | NA | NA | TRBV9 | CASSVSGSNIGELFF | TGTGCCAGCAGCGTAAGCGGGTCGAACATCGGGGAGCTGTTTTTT
TRBJ2-1 | NA | NA | TRBV29-1 | CSGAPLRWYYNAQFF | TGCAGCGGAGCTCCGTTGCGGTGGTATTACAATGCGCAGTTCTTC
TRBJ1-2 | NA | NA | TRBV5-5 | CPRSLRQGMNYGYTF | TGTCCCAGGAGCTTGAGGCAGGGGATGAACTATGGCTACACCTTC
TRBJ2-2 | TRBD2 | NA | TRBV11-3 | CASSRDDTGLAGRTGGQFF | TGTGCCAGCAGTCGTGACGACACGGGACTAGCAGGTCGCACCGGGGGGCAGTTTTTT
TRBJ2-1 | TRBD2 | NA | TRBV20-1 | CSTRPGTSGIDEQFF | TGCAGTACTCGACCCGGGACTAGCGGGATAGATGAACAGTTCTTC
TRBJ1-4 | NA | many | TRBV6-6 | CASSYSDRTNEKLFF | TGTGCCAGCAGTTACTCCGACAGGACTAATGAAAAACTGTTTTTT
TRBJ2-5 | NA | NA | TRBV28 | CANSLRGGETQYF | TGTGCCAACAGTTTGAGGGGGGGAGAGACCCAGTACTTC
TRBJ2-7 | TRBD2 | NA | TRBV6-6 | CANNSLDLAGDTFEQYF | TGTGCCAACAATTCACTCGATTTAGCGGGAGACACCTTCGAGCAGTACTTC
TRBJ1-2 | NA | NA | TRBV28 | CASSRDRASLGYTF | TGTGCCAGCAGTCGCGACAGAGCTTCACTGGGCTACACCTTC
TRBJ1-1 | TRBD1 | NA | TRBV10-2 | CASRDREGDTEACF | TGCGCCAGCAGGGACAGGGAAGGGGACACTGAAGCTTGCTTT
TRBJ2-5 | TRBD2 | NA | TRBV6-5 | CASTEPSGGFKWRETQYF | TGTGCCAGCACCGAACCTAGCGGGGGTTTTAAATGGAGGGAGACCCAGTACTTC
TRBJ1-6 | NA | NA | TRBV7-9 | CACSSDSYNSPLHF | TGTGCCTGCAGCTCCGACTCCTATAATTCACCCCTCCACTTT
TRBJ2-1 | NA | NA | TRBV11-2 | CVSSLATAQSSYNEQFF | TGTGTCAGCAGCTTAGCGACAGCGCAGAGCTCCTACAATGAGCAGTTCTTC
TRBJ2-1 | NA | many | TRBV29-1 | CSVEVGGVISYNEQFF | TGCAGCGTTGAAGTTGGCGGGGTAATCTCCTACAATGAGCAGTTCTTC
TRBJ2-7 | NA | NA | TRBV29-1 | CTVDSGYEQYF | TGCACTGTTGATTCGGGCTACGAGCAGTACTTC
TRBJ2-1 | NA | NA | TRBV6-5 | CASSYGGHAYNEQFF | TGTGCCAGCAGTTACGGAGGGCACGCCTACAATGAACAGTTCTTC
TRBJ1-6 | TRBD1 | NA | TRBV6-5 | CACSYSTGGVSPLHF | TGTGCCTGCAGTTACTCGACAGGGGGGGTATCACCCCTCCACTTT
TRBJ2-3 | TRBD2 | NA | TRBV9 | CASSVFNYNGRAKGRTDTQYF | TGTGCCAGCAGCGTGTTTAATTATAATGGGAGGGCCAAGGGGCGCACAGATACGCAGTATTTT
TRBJ2-1 | NA | NA | TRBV4-1 | CSSSWAGSSCNEQFF | TGCTCCAGCAGCTGGGCGGGGAGCTCCTGCAATGAGCAGTTCTTC
TRBJ2-1 | TRBD2 | NA | TRBV29-1 | CSVEDRGTSGFHEQFF | TGCAGCGTTGAAGATCGAGGGACTAGCGGTTTTCATGAGCAGTTCTTC
TRBJ2-7 | TRBD2 | NA | TRBV29-1 | CRVEFTSAFSYEQYF | TGCAGGGTTGAGTTCACTAGCGCTTTCTCCTACGAGCAGTACTTC
TRBJ2-3 | NA | many | TRBV12-3/TRBV12-4 | CASSPLLPSDTQYF | TGTGCCAGCAGTCCACTACTCCCCTCTGATACGCAGTATTTT
TRBJ2-3 | TRBD2 | once | TRBV11-2 | CASSPLGTSTDRHYF | TGTGCCAGCAGCCCCTTAGGGACTAGCACAGATAGGCACTATTTT
TRBJ1-1 | NA | NA | TRBV29-1 | CSSTGISQNTEALF | TGCAGTTCAACCGGGATTTCCCAGAACACTGAAGCTTTGTTT
TRBJ1-5 | NA | NA | TRBV6-5 | CASSTRDGGYSNQPRHF | TGTGCCAGCAGTACCCGGGACGGGGGATATAGCAATCAGCCCCGGCATTTT
TRBJ2-6 | NA | once | TRBV28 | CVRSFLEWDRSSGANVLTF | TGTGTCAGAAGTTTTCTAGAGTGGGACCGGAGCTCTGGGGCCAACGTCCTGACTTTC
TRBJ2-1 | TRBD2 | NA | TRBV11-1 | CASNSESRTCGSGNEQFF | TGTGCCAGCAACTCAGAATCGAGGACTTGCGGGAGCGGTAATGAGCAGTTCTTC
TRBJ2-3 | TRBD2 | NA | TRBV12-3/TRBV12-4 | CASSLRVAGVDTDTQYF | TGTGCCAGCAGTTTAAGGGTAGCGGGAGTAGACACAGATACGCAGTACTTT
TRBJ1-1 | NA | once | TRBV6-5 | CASSYSNSTTEASF | TGTGCCAGCAGTTACAGCAACAGTACCACTGAAGCTTCCTTT
TRBJ2-3 | TRBD2 | NA | TRBV7-9 | CASSSALTSDTDTRYF | TGTGCCAGCAGTTCTGCGTTGACTAGCGACACAGATACGCGATATTTT
TRBJ1-1 | NA | many | TRBV20-1 | CSAPTAGGGGTEAFF | TGCAGTGCCCCCACAGCAGGAGGCGGCGGCACTGAAGCTTTCTTT
TRBJ2-1 | TRBD2 | NA | TRBV11-3 | CASGPGGSYEQFF | TGTGCCAGCGGCCCCGGGGGGTCCTACGAGCAGTTCTTC
TRBJ2-1 | NA | many | TRBV6-5 | CASSYGGAHYNEQFF | TGTGCCAGCAGTTACGGGGGGGCGCACTACAATGAGCAGTTCTTC
TRBJ1-6 | TRBD1 | many | TRBV11-1 | CASSRQGTASPLHF | TGTGCCAGCAGCCGACAGGGCACGGCTTCACCCCTCCACTTT
TRBJ2-1 | TRBD2 | few | TRBV6-1 | CGSRLADNEQFF | TGTGGTAGCCGACTAGCGGACAATGAGCAGTTCTTC
TRBJ2-3 | NA | NA | TRBV6-1 | CATQGRSTDTQCF | TGTGCCACTCAGGGACGGAGCACAGATACGCAGTGTTTT
TRBJ1-1 | NA | many | TRBV10-3 | CAISESGGSFVAFF | TGTGCCATCAGTGAGTCGGGAGGGTCATTTGTGGCTTTCTTT
TRBJ2-2 | NA | NA | TRBV12-3/TRBV12-4 | CACSSGGSWELFF | TGTGCCTGCAGCTCAGGGGGGTCCTGGGAGCTGTTTTTT
TRBJ1-1 | TRBD1 | NA | TRBV11-3 | CASSFHIQGDALF | TGTGCCAGTAGCTTCCACATACAGGGGGACGCTTTATTT
TRBJ2-1 | NA | NA | TRBV11-2 | CANSLIRRGSYNEQFF | TGTGCCAACAGCTTAATCCGGAGAGGCTCCTACAATGAGCAGTTCTTC
TRBJ2-1 | NA | NA | TRBV11-2 | CVCSLVFPLMVF | TGTGTCTGCAGCTTAGTGTTCCCCCTCATGGTCTTC
TRBJ2-7 | NA | NA | TRBV29-1 | CSAQNTSYEQYF | TGTAGCGCCCAGAACACCTCCTATGAGCAGTACTTC
TRBJ1-2 | NA | many | TRBV12-3/TRBV12-4 | CASSLPGGAFDGYTF | TGTGCCAGCAGTCTACCCGGCGGGGCCTTCGATGGCTACACCTTC